This T cell receptor beta chain came from a study of neurological immune-mediated disorders. Time point meaning: technical triplicate 2. For sorted libraries, the input was about a million CD4+ or CD8+ T cells. Trimming removed 6 bases from V and 3 bases from J, with 13 bases in between. The V gene's germline CDR1 is DFQATT and CDR2 SNEGSKA (reference sequence). This CDR3 region has 13 residues. This clonotype was detected many times. Antigen specificity is unknown. Study-wide results and caveats: Expanded clones shared no identical CDR3 amino acid sequences across subjects, which suggested private TCR-beta repertoires in all groups. The most TCR clonal expansion was seen in HTLV-1-associated myelopathy, and the least was seen in multiple sclerosis, which fell below healthy controls.

TCRdb fed the 5' RACE reads into MiXCR, producing one record per CDR3 protein. The sample shows approximately 30,000 distinct CDR3 sequences, 13% of them seen only once. The clonotype comes from a female donor with HTLV-1-associated myelopathy (HAM/TSP). V gene TRBV20-1 combines with J gene TRBJ2-3; tentative D call: TRBD2 (6 bases). What was sequenced was CD4+ T cells from blood. This chain's CDR3 is CSAPGGGTDTQYF. Written as DNA, the CDR3 is TGCAGTGCCCCAGGTGGGGGGACAGATACGCAGTATTTT.